This T cell receptor beta chain stems from a study of graft-versus-host responses after intestinal transplantation. Study overall: The study gave all recipients anti-thymocyte globulin induction, then tacrolimus and steroids for approximately three years.

Remarks on this clone: Its specificity is unknown.

This table comes from immunoSEQ multiplex PCR, and its TCRdb copy is limited to in-frame clones, with some not included. The sample lists about 120,000 clones; 85% to 95% were seen once. Study-wide results and limits: Detection of GvH clones occurred in recipient marrow, and some had their first appearance in ileum or blood.

Germline assignment: CDR1 MGHRA and CDR2 YSYEKL. CDR3 size: 13 residues. Trimming took off 1 base at V and 4 bases at J, with 8 bases between the two ends. The source of this sequence is a human donor who received an intestinal transplant. Sequencing was performed on unstimulated CD8+ T cells sorted from spleen or lymph node cells, taken before intestinal transplant. The chain carries TRBV4-1 and TRBJ2-7; D is unresolved. CDR3 amino acids: CASSQANGYEQYF. The DNA of the CDR3 is TGCGCCAGCAGCCAAGCAAACGGGTACGAGCAGTACTTC.